The source of this T cell receptor (beta chain) is a study of cytomegalovirus exposure and HLA in healthy donors. Regarding the study as a whole: Across donors, presence/absence analyses took sequencing depth to be roughly uniform. Within an earlier analysis, most TCR beta V segments proved productive either about 87% or about 30% of the time. Cytomegalovirus association was assigned to some 160 TCR beta chains.

The CDR3 sequence is 15 residues long. CDR1 is SEHNR, CDR2 FQNEAQ, per germline (reference sequence). V lost 1 base to trimming and J lost 3 bases; unmatched junction nucleotides: 1. PCR employed 60 Vbeta and 13 Jbeta primers. Here immunoSEQ multiplex PCR was the method, and the copy in TCRdb shows in-frame clones only, minus some. The repertoire consists of 180,000 or so clones, with around 80% occurring once and the leading ten covering around 1.4%. A remark on this clone: What it binds is not known.

The donors, nominally healthy at sampling, likely had unrecorded immune exposures. V and J are TRBV7-9 and TRBJ2-7; the match to TRBD2 covers 12 bases. The TCR sequence derives from a girl aged 5 to 17 in good health and CMV-seropositive. Sequencing used PBMCs. In nucleotides, the CDR3 is TGTGCCAGCAGCTTAGGACTAGCGGGGGTCTACGAGCAGTACTTC. Translation gives CASSLGLAGVYEQYF.